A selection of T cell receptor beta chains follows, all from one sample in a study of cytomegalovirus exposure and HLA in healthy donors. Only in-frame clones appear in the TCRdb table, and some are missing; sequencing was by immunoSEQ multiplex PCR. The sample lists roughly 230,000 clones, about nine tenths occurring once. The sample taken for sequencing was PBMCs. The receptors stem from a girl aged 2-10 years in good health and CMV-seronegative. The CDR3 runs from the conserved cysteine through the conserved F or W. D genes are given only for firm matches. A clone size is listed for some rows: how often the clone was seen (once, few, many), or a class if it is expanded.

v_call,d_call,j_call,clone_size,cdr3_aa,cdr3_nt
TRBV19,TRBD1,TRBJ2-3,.,CATGQVADTQYF,TGTGCCACTGGACAGGTCGCAGATACGCAGTATTTT
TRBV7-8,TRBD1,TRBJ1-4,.,CASSLTGQGTEKLFF,TGTGCCAGCAGCTTAACGGGACAGGGTACTGAAAAACTGTTTTTT
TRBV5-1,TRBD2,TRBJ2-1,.,CASSLGTTSGKASYNEQFF,TGCGCCAGCAGCTTGGGAACGACTAGCGGGAAAGCGTCCTACAATGAGCAGTTCTTC
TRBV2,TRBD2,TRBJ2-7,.,CASSKVGGTVYEQYF,TGTGCCAGCAGTAAGGTGGGAGGGACGGTTTACGAGCAGTACTTC
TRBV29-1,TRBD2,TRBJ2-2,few,CSVRSGLAGEGAGELFF,TGCAGCGTTAGGTCGGGACTAGCGGGAGAAGGGGCCGGGGAGCTGTTTTTT
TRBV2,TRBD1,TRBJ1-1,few,CASRRTGDTEAFF,TGTGCCAGCAGAAGGACAGGGGACACTGAAGCTTTCTTT
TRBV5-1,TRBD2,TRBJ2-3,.,CASSPGLAGTDTQYF,TGCGCCAGCAGCCCGGGACTAGCGGGCACAGATACGCAGTATTTT
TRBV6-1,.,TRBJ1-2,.,CASSATENYGYTF,TGTGCCAGCAGTGCAACAGAAAACTATGGCTACACCTTC
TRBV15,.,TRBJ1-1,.,CATSRDRGTEAFF,TGTGCCACCAGCAGAGATCGGGGCACTGAAGCTTTCTTT
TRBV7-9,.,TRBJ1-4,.,CSSSLGGDVLKLFF,TGTTCCAGCAGCTTAGGGGGGGATGTCCTAAAACTGTTTTTT
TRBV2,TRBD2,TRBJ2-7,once,CASSEALSLAGVEQYF,TGTGCCAGCAGTGAAGCGCTTAGTCTAGCGGGAGTCGAGCAGTACTTC
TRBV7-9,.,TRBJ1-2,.,CSSSSPIRLANYGYTF,TGTTCCAGCAGCTCCCCTATTAGATTGGCTAACTATGGCTACACCTTC
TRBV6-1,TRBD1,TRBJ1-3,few,CASSALRTGRSGNTIYF,TGTGCCAGCAGTGCCCTGCGGACAGGCCGCTCTGGAAACACCATATATTTT
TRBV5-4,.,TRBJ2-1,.,CASSLEFGGSSYNEQFF,TGTGCCAGCAGCTTGGAGTTTGGAGGGAGCTCCTACAATGAGCAGTTCTTC